Below, 30 T cell receptor beta chains from the same sample are listed, as sequenced in a study of Graves' ophthalmopathy and Graves' hyperthyroidism. Amplification of the TCR beta CDR3 regions used RNA transcripts (as template). Second-round multiplex PCR came after first-round RT-PCR with HTBI primers. TCRdb re-derived calls from the multiplex PCR reads in MiXCR, one entry per CDR3 protein. The profile shows around 520,000 distinct CDR3 sequences, under 45% of them singletons. Sequenced: peripheral blood or thyroid tissue (not recorded which). These receptors were obtained from an adult man with Graves' hyperthyroidism.

The chain combines TRBV7-9 with TRBJ1-1; the D is unclear. The CDR3 spans 13 residues. The V end was cut by 5 bases, the J end by 4 bases, with 11 bases between. CDR1 SEHNR and CDR2 FQNEAQ come from the germline V gene (reference sequence). Written as DNA, the CDR3 is TGTGCCAGCAGCGTCCAAGGCCTCACTGAAGCTTTCTTT. Protein product: CASSVQGLTEAFF.

About this clonotype itself: A much larger clone lies one base from this, so it may be a read error. The CDR3 protein is CASSQGTGGSNQPRHF. The CDR3 coding sequence is TGTGCCAGCAGCCAGGGGACAGGGGGTAGCAATCAGCCCCGGCATTTT. The J gene is TRBJ1-5, the V gene TRBV25-1; TRBD1 agrees at 11 bases. Germline V gene sequence: CDR1 MGHDK, CDR2 SYGVNS. The CDR3 runs to 16 residues.

V usage is TRBV7-6 and J usage is TRBJ1-4, with 8 bases identical to TRBD1. The CDR3 runs 15 residues. Germline loops: CDR1 SGHVS, CDR2 FNYEAQ. The junction had 3 bases not matched to a gene; V was cut back by 0 bases and J by 6 bases. CDR3: CASSLAADRDEKLFF. CDR3 DNA: TGTGCCAGCAGCTTAGCGGCGGACAGGGATGAAAAACTGTTTTTT.

CDR3 loop: CASSFEGGRALGETQYF. The CDR3, as DNA: TGTGCCAGCAGCTTTGAGGGAGGGAGGGCCTTGGGGGAGACCCAGTACTTC. J is TRBJ2-5 and V is TRBV7-4, with TRBD2 matching over 7 bases. The CDR3 runs 17 residues. Germline V gives CDR1 SGHVT, CDR2 SQSDAQ. V was clipped by 3 bases and J by 5 bases; unmatched bases: 15.

This clonotype was seen at least ten times. The rearrangement uses TRBV9 and TRBJ2-7; D possibly matches TRBD1 or TRBD2 (6 bases each). The CDR3 loop spans 18 amino acids. V was shortened by 4 bases and J by 0 bases, with 23 bases between the two germline ends. Germline V lookup: CDR1 SGDLS, CDR2 YYNGEE. The CDR3 bases are TGTGCCAGCAGCCCTGGGGGGCAGTACGACTACTACTCCTACGAGCAGTACTTC. Translated, it gives CASSPGGQYDYYSYEQYF.

At least ten counts were recorded for this clonotype. The chain uses TRBV6-5 and TRBJ1-1, with TRBD1 as a possible D gene (6 bases). The ends were cut back, 1 base at V and 1 base at J, with 10 bases in the middle. Germline CDR1 reads MNHEY; CDR2 reads SVGAGI. The length of the CDR3 is 15 residues. The CDR3 spells CASSYWGRPNTEAFF. The CDR3 DNA is TGTGCCAGCAGTTACTGGGGGCGACCGAACACTGAAGCTTTCTTT.

At least ten counts were recorded for this clonotype. The chain carries TRBV2 and TRBJ2-2; the D gene is possibly TRBD2 (5 bases). Trimming cost V 1 base and J 7 bases, with 13 bases left between them. CDR1 is SNHLY, CDR2 FYNNEI, per germline. The CDR3 spans 15 residues. The CDR3 DNA reads as TGTGCCAGCAGTGAAGAAATGGCCGGGGTCGGGGAGCTGTTTTTT. It encodes CASSEEMAGVGELFF.

The chain joins TRBV2 to TRBJ2-5, with D maybe TRBD2 (5 bases). The CDR3 totals 12 residues. Trimming pared 3 bases from V and 10 bases from J, leaving 12 bases between. Germline V lookup: CDR1 SNHLY, CDR2 FYNNEI. The CDR3 region is CASSDSPRDQYF. The CDR3 bases are TGTGCCAGCAGTGATTCACCGAGGGACCAGTACTTC.

This clonotype was observed at least ten times. V usage is TRBV29-1 and J usage is TRBJ2-7, with D perhaps matching TRBD2 (5 bases). This CDR3 has 13 residues. V lost 6 bases and J lost 2, with 14 bases in between. The germline V gene has CDR1 SQVTM and CDR2 ANQGSEA. CDR3 DNA sequence: TGCAGCGTCCGTGGGAGTTTGGCCTACGAGCAGTACTTC. Protein sequence: CSVRGSLAYEQYF.

The sample holds many counts of this clonotype. This chain joins TRBV5-1 and TRBJ2-7; D call uncertain. This CDR3 is 13 amino acids long. Looked up from germline, CDR1 is SGHRS and CDR2 is YFSETQ. Trimming shortened V by 2 bases and J by 3 bases, and 9 bases separated the two germline ends. The DNA of the CDR3 is TGCGCCAGCAGCTTACAGCGCGGCTACGAGCAGTACTTC. Its translation is CASSLQRGYEQYF.

Note on this clonotype: This may come from a read error, since a much larger clone is one base off. The CDR3 ends on some other residue instead of the conserved phenylalanine or tryptophan, so this is likely a read error. The gene calls are TRBV2 and TRBJ1-6, with 9 bases aligning to TRBD1. V lost 9 bases and J lost 7; bases outside the gene matches: 7. Per the germline V gene, CDR1 is SNHLY and CDR2 is FYNNEI. The CDR3 extends over 14 amino acids. CDR3 in amino acids: CASRRDRDNSPLHL. CDR3 DNA: TGTGCCAGTCGCAGGGACAGGGACAATTCACCCCTCCACCTT.

This clonotype has ten or more counts. The V and J genes are TRBV7-8 and TRBJ2-2, with 8 bases matching TRBD2. The junction had 7 bases not matched to a gene; V was cut back by 5 bases and J by 5 bases. The CDR3 totals 15 residues. The germline V gene has CDR1 SGHVS and CDR2 FQNEAQ. The CDR3 nucleotides are TGTGCCAGCAGCGGGTGGGCTAGCGGGACCGGGGAGCTGTTTTTT. Encoded protein: CASSGWASGTGELFF.

This clonotype was observed many times. The rearrangement links TRBV20-1 to TRBJ2-7; the D is unclear. Trimming removed 3 bases at V and 0 bases at J, with 12 bases between. The CDR3 spans 14 residues. Germline V lookup: CDR1 DFQATT, CDR2 SNEGSKA (reference sequence). This chain's CDR3 is CSASGQSSSYEQYF. The CDR3 DNA sequence: TGCAGTGCTAGTGGGCAGTCGAGCTCCTACGAGCAGTACTTC.

This clonotype was picked up many times. The chain has TRBV7-9 and TRBJ2-7, with 11 bases fitting TRBD1. J lost 2 bases, V lost 4 bases, and 13 bases had no gene match. The germline gives CDR1 SEHNR, CDR2 FQNEAQ (reference sequence). This CDR3 has 18 amino acids. This chain's CDR3 is CASSWGDRGILQAYEQYF. CDR3 sequence (DNA): TGTGCCAGCAGCTGGGGGGACAGGGGGATTCTTCAAGCCTACGAGCAGTACTTC. Full variable domain (outside the CDR3, taken from reference TRBV7-9 and TRBJ2-7): DTGVSQNPRHKITKRGQNVTFRCDPISEHNRLYWYRQTLGQGPEFLTYFQNEAQLEKSRLLSDRFSAERPKGSFSTLEIQRTEQGDSAMYLCASSWGDRGILQAYEQYFGPGTRLTVT.

The CDR3 loop is CAISESAGAQSTGELFF. CDR3 sequence (DNA): TGTGCCATCAGTGAGTCTGCGGGGGCCCAGAGCACCGGGGAGCTGTTTTTT. This chain links TRBV10-3 with TRBJ2-2; a weak D match, TRBD2 (7 bases). CDR1 and CDR2 from the germline V gene are ENHRY and SYGVKD. V dropped 0 bases and J dropped 4 bases, with 15 bases sitting between them. CDR3 size: 17 residues.

The genes are TRBV10-3 and TRBJ2-3; TRBD2 matches 8 bases. The CDR3 has 15 amino acids. CDR1 and CDR2 (germline): ENHRY, SYGVKD. Trimming cost V 6 bases and J 0 bases; bases outside gene matches: 5. The CDR3 sequence is CAISGGARSTDTQYF. DNA for the CDR3: TGTGCCATCAGCGGGGGGGCGAGGAGCACAGATACGCAGTATTTT.

This clonotype appeared a few times. V usage is TRBV6-5 and J usage is TRBJ1-2, with 11 positions matching TRBD1. There are 15 residues in the CDR3. V trimming: 2 bases; J trimming: 6 bases; junction bases outside the gene matches: 5. CDR1 and CDR2 (germline): MNHEY, SVGAGI. The CDR3 nucleotides are TGTGCCAGCAGTTACGCAGGACAGGGGGCGGATGGCTACACCTTC. Translation: CASSYAGQGADGYTF.

This chain uses TRBV7-9 with TRBJ2-1, with D uncertain. Germline lookup yields CDR1 SEHNR and CDR2 FQNEAQ (reference sequence). The CDR3 has 15 residues. Trimming pared 5 bases from V and 0 bases from J, leaving 11 bases between. CDR3 protein: CASSTDPSSYNEQFF. For the CDR3, the DNA is TGTGCCAGCAGCACAGACCCAAGCTCCTACAATGAGCAGTTCTTC.

This clonotype was detected many times. The chain couples TRBV5-1 to TRBJ2-7, with a possible D match to TRBD1 (5 bases). The CDR3 contains 14 residues. Trimming took 0 bases from V and 1 from J, leaving 8 bases between them. Germline V lookup: CDR1 SGHRS, CDR2 YFSETQ. Written as DNA, the CDR3 is TGCGCCAGCAGCTTGGATACAGGATCCTACGAGCAGTACTTC. It translates to CASSLDTGSYEQYF.

Details on this clonotype: An end of the junction does not agree with germline; a read error may underlie this. The chain joins TRBV10-3 to TRBJ2-5; 10 positions match TRBD1. From germline, CDR1 is ENHRY and CDR2 SYGVKD. The CDR3 spans 16 residues. CDR3: CATSASGQGDGETQYF. As DNA, the CDR3 is TGTGCCACCAGTGCGTCAGGACAGGGGGATGGAGAGACCCAGTACTTC.

The chain links TRBV29-1 to TRBJ1-2; D gene unclear. V was shortened by 6 bases and J by 6 bases, with 17 bases between the two germline ends. The germline V gene encodes CDR1 SQVTM and CDR2 ANQGSEA. The CDR3 runs 13 residues. The CDR3 coding sequence is TGCAGCGTGACGGTTACTAGCGTTGATGGCTACACCTTC. Translating it yields CSVTVTSVDGYTF.

This clonotype was detected only once. The CDR3 region has the DNA TGTGCCAGTAGTATTGGGACAGGGGGTGGTGAGACCCAGTACTTC. As protein: CASSIGTGGGETQYF. The V gene is TRBV19, the J gene TRBJ2-5; 11 bases line up with TRBD1. The V gene's germline CDR1 is LNHDA and CDR2 SQIVND (reference sequence). V was pared by 3 bases and J by 5 bases, with 5 bases of the junction left unmatched. The CDR3 has 15 residues.

For this clonotype: A much more abundant neighbour one base away suggests this may be a read error. The V gene is TRBV10-3, the J gene TRBJ2-2; 11 nucleotides align to TRBD1. The CDR3 contains 15 residues. V shed 7 bases and J 4 bases; nucleotides not matched to a gene: 5. CDR1 and CDR2 from the germline V gene are ENHRY and SYGVKD. CDR3 residues: CAITDRGPPTGELFF. CDR3 nucleotide sequence: TGTGCCATCACGGACAGGGGGCCGCCCACCGGGGAGCTGTTTTTT.

The chain recombines TRBV15 with TRBJ1-2; 8 bases agree with TRBD1. With 5 bases clipped from V and 2 bases from J, the junction kept 7 bases outside the gene matches. The CDR3 contains 15 residues. Germline lookup yields CDR1 LNHNV and CDR2 YYDKDF (reference sequence). CDR3 loop: CATSRDRGLNYGYTF. In DNA, the CDR3 is TGTGCCACCAGCCGCGACAGGGGCCTAAACTATGGCTACACCTTC.

This clonotype has ten or more counts. V is TRBV20-1 and J is TRBJ2-5; TRBD2 might be the D (6 bases). The V end lost 0 bases, the J end lost 0 bases, and 11 bases lay between the germline ends. The germline V gene encodes CDR1 DFQATT and CDR2 SNEGSKA (reference sequence). There are 15 residues in the CDR3. Here the CDR3 reads CSARDAGLNQETQYF. DNA for the CDR3: TGCAGTGCTAGAGATGCAGGACTAAACCAAGAGACCCAGTACTTC.

The CDR3 region has the DNA TGTGCCAGCAGTGCTAGCGACAGCCTCCTCAGCTTCATGAACACTGAAGCTTTCTTT. It translates to CASSASDSLLSFMNTEAFF. The chain links TRBV25-1 to TRBJ1-1; the D gene is possibly TRBD1 (5 bases). This CDR3 spans 19 amino acids. The V and J ends lost 4 bases and 0 bases respectively, with 24 bases between them. Germline assignment: CDR1 MGHDK and CDR2 SYGVNS.

In nucleotides, the CDR3 is TGTGCCAGCAGTGATTGGGATCTTGGTGAAAAACTGTTTTTT. Protein: CASSDWDLGEKLFF. The chain links TRBV2 to TRBJ1-4, with D unclear. The CDR3 spans 14 residues. V was pared by 3 bases and J by 7 bases, with 12 bases between. Germline V lookup: CDR1 SNHLY, CDR2 FYNNEI.

As concerns this clonotype: This may arise from a read error, as a much more abundant clone is one base away. The rearrangement uses TRBV5-6 and TRBJ2-7; D ambiguous. This CDR3 is built from 13 residues. Germline values: CDR1 SGHDT, CDR2 YYEEEE. CDR3 DNA sequence: TGTGCCACCAGCTTGTTTCTTCGGAATGAGCAGTACTTC. Translated: CATSLFLRNEQYF.

The chain couples TRBV7-2 to TRBJ1-6; a possible D gene is TRBD1 (5 bases). The CDR3 consists of 13 residues. The ends were cut back, 3 bases at V and 8 bases at J, with 8 bases in the middle. Germline CDR1 SGHTA, CDR2 FQGNSA. Here the CDR3 reads CASSLGTYSPLHF. In DNA, the CDR3 is TGTGCCAGCAGCTTGGGGACTTATTCACCCCTCCACTTT.

Concerning this clonotype: This may be a read error, as it is one base from a much larger clone. This chain connects TRBV7-2 to TRBJ1-4; D gene ambiguous. The CDR3 contains 13 residues. The V gene's germline CDR1 is SGHTA and CDR2 FQGNSA. The CDR3 DNA is TGCGCCAGCAGCTTGGATCCGACTGAAAAACTGTCTTTT. As protein: CASSLDPTEKLSF.